These 30 T cell receptor beta chains originate from one sample sequenced in a study of control samples from healthy donors and cancer patients. Sequencing used immunoSEQ multiplex PCR; TCRdb keeps in-frame clones, though not all of them. The table has around 140,000 clones, over 85% seen once; the top ten hold 5.5%. Sequenced material: blood. Source of these receptors: a man aged 18 to 30 in good health.

The chain combines TRBV18 with TRBJ2-3, with TRBD2 matching over 10 bases. Per the germline V gene, CDR1 is KGHSH and CDR2 is LQKENI. The CDR3 extends over 16 amino acids. Germline trimming cut 3 bases from V and 5 bases from J; bases unmatched to any gene: 8. CDR3 loop: CASSPTGAGGRDTQYF. CDR3 nucleotides: TGTGCCAGCTCACCCACCGGAGCGGGGGGGCGAGATACGCAGTATTTT. Full variable domain (outside the CDR3, taken from reference TRBV18 and TRBJ2-3): NAGVMQNPRHLVRRRGQEARLRCSPMKGHSHVYWYRQLPEEGLKFMVYLQKENIIDESGMPKERFSAEFPKEGPSILRIQQVVRGDSAAYFCASSPTGAGGRDTQYFGPGTRLTVL.

This chain uses TRBV5-1 with TRBJ2-5; TRBD2 matches 12 bases. The germline V gene has CDR1 SGHRS and CDR2 YFSETQ. V shed 4 bases and J 4 bases; nucleotides not matched to a gene: 2. This CDR3 spans 14 amino acids. The CDR3 region has the DNA TGCGCCAGCAGCCGGACTAGCGGGGTAGAGACCCAGTACTTC. Residues: CASSRTSGVETQYF.

This chain uses TRBV6-5 with TRBJ1-1, with D possibly TRBD1 on 5 matching bases. V was cut by 6 bases and J by 1 base, with 12 bases left in between. The length of the CDR3 is 14 residues. The V gene's germline CDR1 is MNHEY and CDR2 SVGAGI. This CDR3 is CASRRDRTNTEAFF. The CDR3 nucleotides read TGTGCCAGCAGGCGAGACAGAACGAACACTGAAGCTTTCTTT.

The chain joins TRBV10-3 to TRBJ2-7; 9 nucleotides line up with TRBD1. CDR1 ENHRY and CDR2 SYGVKD come from the germline V gene. Losses at the gene ends were 6 bases for V and 5 bases for J; bases not matched to a gene: 8. CDR3 length: 14 residues. CDR3 protein: CAISLSGTGNEQYF. The DNA of the CDR3 is TGTGCCATCAGCCTATCCGGGACAGGGAACGAGCAGTACTTC.

The rearrangement joins TRBV28 to TRBJ2-3; 12 nucleotides line up with TRBD2. The CDR3 covers 15 residues. Germline V gene data show CDR1 as MDHEN and CDR2 as SYDVKM. The V segment lost 6 bases and the J segment 4 bases; nucleotides outside the gene matches: 5. CDR3 coding DNA: TGTGCCAGCAGCCTAGCGGGGGGGTGGCCAGATACGCAGTATTTT. Its translation is CASSLAGGWPDTQYF. Supplemented by reference TRBV28 and TRBJ2-3, the full variable domain reads DVKVTQSSRYLVKRTGEKVFLECVQDMDHENMFWYRQDPGLGLRLIYFSYDVKMKEKGDIPEGYSVSREKKERFSLILESASTNQTSMYLCASSLAGGWPDTQYFGPGTRLTVL.

In DNA form, the CDR3 reads TGTGCCAGCAGTCAGGGGAGCAATCAGCCCCAGCATTTT. Translating it yields CASSQGSNQPQHF. This chain links TRBV27 with TRBJ1-5, with D possibly TRBD1 on 6 matching bases. In germline, CDR1 is MNHEY, CDR2 SMNVEV (reference sequence). The V gene lost 5 bases and the J gene lost 1 base, with 6 bases spanning the gap. The CDR3 has 13 amino acids.

The genes are TRBV29-1 and TRBJ2-1; the match to TRBD1 covers 7 bases. The CDR3 contains 12 residues. CDR1 and CDR2 (germline): SQVTM, ANQGSEA. V lost 7 bases and J lost 6; bases outside the gene matches: 6. This CDR3 reads CSAPTGPNEQFF. In DNA, the CDR3 is TGCAGCGCCCCGACAGGGCCCAATGAGCAGTTCTTC.

The CDR3 sequence: CASRGTGGGNEQFF. DNA of the CDR3: TGCGCCAGCAGGGGGACGGGGGGCGGCAATGAGCAGTTCTTC. This rearrangement joins TRBV5-1 to TRBJ2-1, with D possibly being TRBD2 (7 bases). This CDR3 contains 14 residues. With 5 bases removed from V and 6 bases from J, the gap between germline ends came to 15 bases. CDR1 and CDR2 from the germline V gene are SGHRS and YFSETQ.

This sequence joins TRBV7-3 and TRBJ2-5; 8 bases match TRBD2. V dropped 5 bases and J dropped 2; count of bases not matched to a gene: 7. In germline, CDR1 is SGHTA, CDR2 FQGTGA. CDR3 length: 15 residues. The CDR3 DNA sequence: TGTGCCAGCAGCCTCGTCGGGGGGGCGCAAGAGACCCAGTACTTC. It translates to CASSLVGGAQETQYF.

This sequence joins TRBV28 and TRBJ2-5; no firm D call. Germline-derived CDR1 and CDR2 are MDHEN and SYDVKM. Trimming cost V 1 base and J 5 bases, with 8 bases left between them. The CDR3 covers 13 residues. The CDR3 reads CASSLLSAETQYF. For the CDR3, the DNA is TGTGCCAGCAGTTTATTGTCAGCGGAGACCCAGTACTTC. Combining the CDR3 with reference TRBV28 and TRBJ2-5 gives the whole variable domain DVKVTQSSRYLVKRTGEKVFLECVQDMDHENMFWYRQDPGLGLRLIYFSYDVKMKEKGDIPEGYSVSREKKERFSLILESASTNQTSMYLCASSLLSAETQYFGPGTRLLVL.

This sequence joins TRBV9 and TRBJ2-7; TRBD1 aligns across 9 bases. Unmatched junction bases numbered 14, after V lost 0 bases and J lost 4 bases. This CDR3 spans 18 amino acids. The germline V gene has CDR1 SGDLS and CDR2 YYNGEE. The CDR3 spells CASSVVPLSGTGPYEQYF. Here the CDR3 DNA reads TGTGCCAGCAGCGTAGTACCTCTCTCTGGGACAGGGCCTTACGAGCAGTACTTC.

The rearrangement links TRBV29-1 to TRBJ1-1, with no clear D. This CDR3 has 11 residues. The germline V and J ends were trimmed by 3 bases and 4 bases, with 6 bases remaining between them. Germline CDR1 reads SQVTM; CDR2 reads ANQGSEA. CDR3 region: CSVDLATEAFF. CDR3 nucleotide sequence: TGCAGCGTTGACCTGGCCACTGAAGCTTTCTTT.

In this sample, this clone turned up a few times. V and J are TRBV6-5 and TRBJ1-5; 11 bases are a match to TRBD1. Looked up from germline, CDR1 is MNHEY and CDR2 is SVGAGI. V trimming: 4 bases; J trimming: 7 bases; junction bases outside the gene matches: 6. This CDR3 has 15 amino acids. CDR3 sequence reads: CASSWTGGAGQPQHF. In DNA, the CDR3 is TGTGCCAGCAGTTGGACAGGGGGCGCGGGGCAGCCCCAGCATTTT.

The rearrangement uses TRBV25-1 and TRBJ1-2; 9 bases align to TRBD1. The V and J ends lost 3 bases and 8 bases, in that order; junction bases with no gene match: 10. CDR3 length: 15 amino acids. Looked up from germline, CDR1 is MGHDK and CDR2 is SYGVNS. CDR3 sequence reads: CASSDHRDRASGYTF. CDR3 bases: TGTGCCAGCAGTGACCACCGGGACAGGGCGTCCGGCTACACCTTC.

The chain has TRBV27 and TRBJ2-7; 12 bases agree with TRBD1. CDR3 length: 16 residues. Trimming took 2 bases from V and 7 from J; bases not matched to a gene: 9. The germline V gene has CDR1 MNHEY and CDR2 SMNVEV (reference sequence). The CDR3 DNA sequence: TGTGCCAGCAGTTTAGGGCCGGGACAGGGGGCGAGGGAGCAGTACTTC. This encodes CASSLGPGQGAREQYF.

CDR3 in DNA: TGCGCCAGCAGCCCCCAGGGACTACTGTACAATGAGCAGTTCTTC. Translated: CASSPQGLLYNEQFF. The chain joins TRBV4-1 to TRBJ2-1, with 7 bases aligning to TRBD2. CDR3 length: 15 amino acids. Germline CDR1 MGHRA, CDR2 YSYEKL. Trimming cost V 4 bases and J 4 bases; bases outside gene matches: 7.

CDR3 amino acids: CASSGDNYEQYF. The CDR3 DNA sequence: TGTGCCAGCAGTGGCGACAACTACGAGCAGTACTTC. The V gene is TRBV7-2, the J gene TRBJ2-7; no clear D. CDR3 length: 12 amino acids. Trimming stripped 6 bases from V and 3 bases from J, with 9 bases between. From germline, CDR1 is SGHTA and CDR2 FQGNSA.

The chain combines TRBV5-1 with TRBJ2-7; D possibly corresponds to TRBD2 (6 bases). Trimming cost V 2 bases and J 2 bases, with 11 bases left between them. Germline CDR1 is SGHRS and CDR2 is YFSETQ. The CDR3 runs 14 residues. CDR3 nucleotides: TGCGCCAGCAGCTTCGGGGGAAGGGCCTACGAGCAGTACTTC. Protein product: CASSFGGRAYEQYF.

The CDR3 DNA follows: TGTGCCAGTAGTATCTCCGGGACAGGACTCGTAGAGCAGTACTTC. Encoded protein: CASSISGTGLVEQYF. The chain combines TRBV19 with TRBJ2-7; 8 bases align to TRBD1. After removal of 3 bases from V and 7 bases from J, the junction contained 11 bases not matched to a gene. Per germline, CDR1 LNHDA and CDR2 SQIVND (reference sequence). This CDR3 is 15 amino acids long. The full variable domain, in which reference TRBV19 and TRBJ2-7 provide the parts outside the CDR3, is DGGITQSPKYLFRKEGQNVTLSCEQNLNHDAMYWYRQDPGQGLRLIYYSQIVNDFQKGDIAEGYSVSREKKESFPLTVTSAQKNPTAFYLCASSISGTGLVEQYFGPGTRLTVT.

The chain has TRBV28 and TRBJ1-2; weak D call: TRBD1 (5 bases). CDR3 length: 16 residues. V was shortened by 4 bases and J by 2 bases, with 17 bases between the two germline ends. CDR1 and CDR2 from the germline V gene are MDHEN and SYDVKM. CDR3 region: CASSSTRKGSNYGYTF. The CDR3 DNA follows: TGTGCCAGCAGTTCTACACGGAAGGGGTCCAACTATGGCTACACCTTC.

The V gene is TRBV5-1, the J gene TRBJ2-5; TRBD2 agrees at 11 bases. This CDR3 has 14 residues. The germline gives CDR1 SGHRS, CDR2 YFSETQ. Germline trimming cut 5 bases from V and 2 bases from J; bases unmatched to any gene: 2. This chain's CDR3 is CASRLAGEQETQYF. The DNA of the CDR3 is TGCGCCAGCAGACTAGCGGGGGAACAAGAGACCCAGTACTTC.

The chain carries TRBV15 and TRBJ2-1; no firm D call. CDR1 is LNHNV and CDR2 is YYDKDF in the germline V gene (reference sequence). V was pared by 0 bases and J by 1 base, with 10 bases between. The CDR3 is 16 residues long. The DNA for the CDR3 is TGTGCCACCAGCAGAGATTTATCGGGTTCCTACAATGAGCAGTTCTTC. Protein: CATSRDLSGSYNEQFF.

J is TRBJ1-4 and V is TRBV7-9; 8 bases line up with TRBD1. Trimming removed 5 bases from V and 2 bases from J; junction bases left unmatched: 16. Germline CDR1 and CDR2: SEHNR and FQNEAQ (reference sequence). This CDR3 is 19 amino acids long. The CDR3 bases are TGTGCCAGCAGCCCCCGGGGAGCAGGGGGCAAGGGTACTAATGAAAAACTGTTTTTT. This encodes CASSPRGAGGKGTNEKLFF.

The chain has TRBV5-6 and TRBJ1-1; D gene uncertain. The CDR3 contains 12 residues. Germline V lookup: CDR1 SGHDT, CDR2 YYEEEE. V lost 6 bases and J 0 bases, leaving 6 bases between the germline ends. The CDR3 spells CASTVMNTEAFF. CDR3 DNA sequence: TGTGCCAGCACCGTCATGAACACTGAAGCTTTCTTT.

This clone was observed a single time. The chain couples TRBV4-1 to TRBJ2-5; unclear D gene. In germline, CDR1 is MGHRA, CDR2 YSYEKL. V was clipped by 4 bases and J by 4 bases, with 10 bases between them. The CDR3 is made up of 13 amino acids. CDR3 sequence reads: CASSRVGVETQYF. For the CDR3, the DNA is TGCGCCAGCAGCCGGGTGGGTGTAGAGACCCAGTACTTC.

The V and J genes are TRBV15 and TRBJ2-2; D call uncertain. V lost 1 base and J 5 bases, leaving 5 bases between the germline ends. The CDR3 runs to 13 residues. Per the germline V gene, CDR1 is LNHNV and CDR2 is YYDKDF (reference sequence). CDR3 amino acids: CATSRVWTGELFF. CDR3 sequence (DNA): TGTGCCACCAGCAGAGTCTGGACCGGGGAGCTGTTTTTT.

This sequence joins TRBV9 and TRBJ2-1; D assignment may be TRBD1 or TRBD2 (5 bases each). CDR1 is SGDLS, CDR2 YYNGEE, per germline. There are 14 residues in the CDR3. V lost 2 bases, J lost 7 bases, and 13 bases lay in between. The chain's CDR3 is CASSVPGWGNEQFF. CDR3 coding DNA: TGTGCCAGCAGCGTGCCAGGCTGGGGGAATGAGCAGTTCTTC.

The V gene is TRBV9, the J gene TRBJ1-6; D is unclear. The CDR3 has 13 residues. The germline CDR1 and CDR2 sequences are SGDLS and YYNGEE. Trimming removed 6 bases at V and 9 bases at J, with 13 bases between. As DNA, the CDR3 is TGTGCCAGCAACAGAGGAGGGTTTTCACCCCTCCACTTT. The encoded protein is CASNRGGFSPLHF.

V usage is TRBV9 and J usage is TRBJ2-2; 10 nucleotides line up with TRBD2. Germline values: CDR1 SGDLS, CDR2 YYNGEE. The V and J ends lost 2 bases and 3 bases, in that order; junction bases with no gene match: 10. CDR3 length: 18 amino acids. The DNA for the CDR3 is TGTGCCAGCAGCGTCCCAAAAAGCGGGGGGGCCGACACCGGGGAGCTGTTTTTT. It is translated as CASSVPKSGGADTGELFF.

This sequence joins TRBV11-3 and TRBJ2-1; 13 positions agree with TRBD2. In germline, CDR1 is SGHNT, CDR2 YENEEA. This CDR3 has 15 residues. The V gene end was trimmed by 5 bases and the J gene end by 5 bases; junction bases not matched to a gene: 3. CDR3 in DNA: TGTGCCAGCAGCGCACTAGCGGGGGGGCACAATGAGCAGTTCTTC. As protein: CASSALAGGHNEQFF.